The sequence of this T cell receptor (beta chain) was determined in a study of cytomegalovirus exposure and HLA in healthy donors. Broader study findings: It was confirmed in vitro that three of the CMV-associated chains were specific for CMV antigens.

V was trimmed by 3 bases and J by 6 bases, leaving 11 bases between them. This CDR3 comprises 14 residues. The germline CDR1 and CDR2 sequences are MGHRA and YSYEKL. Comment on this clone: The antigen is not known.

Profiling relied on immunoSEQ multiplex PCR, and the TCRdb table lists in-frame clones only, not all of them. The repertoire has some 130,000 clones, approximately 89% of them found once; the top ten carry 1% to 1.5%. The specimen was PBMCs. This chain links TRBV4-1 with TRBJ2-2; D might be TRBD2 (7 bases). This TCR came from a woman aged 18 to 35 in good health and CMV-seronegative. CDR3 residues: CASSQWGGPGELFF. The CDR3 DNA reads as TGCGCCAGCAGCCAGTGGGGGGGCCCCGGGGAGCTGTTTTTT.